One and the same sample provided the 19 T cell receptor beta chains below, sequenced in a study of CD8 T cells in ankylosing spondylitis. TCRdb re-called the 5' RACE reads through MiXCR, storing one row per CDR3 protein. The sample lists about 150,000 distinct CDR3 sequences, about 42% occurring once. The sequenced sample consisted of synovial fluid, either unsorted or a sorted T cell fraction (not recorded which). The receptor set was obtained from a male donor with ankylosing spondylitis.

The genes are TRBV4-2 and TRBJ1-4, with TRBD1 identical over 9 bases. Losses at the gene ends were 4 bases for V and 7 bases for J; bases not matched to a gene: 4. Germline V gene sequence: CDR1 LGHNA, CDR2 YNFKEQ. CDR3 length: 14 residues. For the CDR3, the DNA is TGTGCCAGCAGCCGAGGGACAGGGTTTGAAAAACTGTTTTTT. Protein: CASSRGTGFEKLFF.

The chain recombines TRBV12-3 or TRBV12-4 with TRBJ2-1; 9 bases map to TRBD2. The V gene end was trimmed by 8 bases and the J gene end by 7 bases; junction bases not matched to a gene: 21. The CDR3 totals 18 residues. CDR3 amino acids: CASGTDQGLAYAGNEQFF. The DNA of the CDR3 is TGTGCCAGCGGAACCGACCAGGGACTAGCCTATGCGGGGAATGAGCAGTTCTTC.

In its sample, this clonotype was seen a few times. The chain uses TRBV6-1 and TRBJ1-1; D unresolved. Germline CDR1 reads MNHNS; CDR2 reads SASEGT. The CDR3 extends over 15 amino acids. V gave up 4 bases and J gave up 1 base, with 13 bases separating them. The CDR3 here is CASSVQDPWNTEAFF. CDR3 coding DNA: TGTGCCAGCAGTGTGCAGGATCCCTGGAACACTGAAGCTTTCTTT.

This chain uses TRBV2 with TRBJ2-1, with 8 nucleotides matching TRBD2. CDR3 size: 18 residues. The ends lost 2 bases at V and 8 bases at J; junction bases unmatched: 17. Looked up from germline, CDR1 is SNHLY and CDR2 is FYNNEI. CDR3 protein: CASSETVWERLAGDEQFF. CDR3 sequence (DNA): TGTGCCAGCAGTGAAACTGTTTGGGAGCGGCTAGCGGGCGATGAGCAGTTCTTC.

This clonotype has at least ten counts. The chain uses TRBV24-1 and TRBJ2-3; no clear D gene. Trimming shortened V by 0 bases and J by 7 bases, and 10 bases separated the two germline ends. Looked up from germline, CDR1 is KGHDR and CDR2 is SFDVKD. The CDR3 covers 14 residues. CDR3 protein: CATSDLARGYTQYF. CDR3 DNA: TGTGCCACCAGTGATTTGGCTCGCGGATATACGCAGTATTTT.

The chain is built from TRBV4-3 and TRBJ1-3; TRBD1 is a possible D gene (5 bases). Germline lookup yields CDR1 LGHNA and CDR2 YSLEER. The CDR3 consists of 16 residues. V lost 1 base and J 2 bases, leaving 12 bases between the germline ends. The DNA of the CDR3 is TGCGCCAGCAGCCAAGCCGACAGAGATCCTGGAAACACCATATATTTT. Residues: CASSQADRDPGNTIYF.

This clonotype appeared a few times. The gene calls are TRBV12-3 or TRBV12-4 and TRBJ1-3; D is uncertain. V lost 5 bases to trimming and J lost 0 bases, with 8 bases between them. The length of the CDR3 is 14 residues. CDR3 region: CASSNGNSGNTIYF. CDR3 DNA: TGTGCCAGCAGTAACGGGAACTCTGGAAACACCATATATTTT.

The rearrangement links TRBV29-1 to TRBJ2-1; 7 bases are shared with TRBD1. The V gene's germline CDR1 is SQVTM and CDR2 ANQGSEA. Germline trimming cut 3 bases from V and 3 bases from J; bases unmatched to any gene: 5. The CDR3 has 14 amino acids. The CDR3 region is CSVEWTGGYNEQFF. In DNA form, the CDR3 reads TGCAGCGTTGAGTGGACAGGAGGCTACAATGAGCAGTTCTTC.

This clonotype was recorded a few times. The chain carries TRBV7-9 and TRBJ1-2; no firm D call. This CDR3 contains 16 residues. Germline V CDR1 and CDR2: SEHNR, FQNEAQ (reference sequence). V lost 5 bases and J lost 1, with 17 bases in between. Here the CDR3 DNA reads TGTGCCAGCAGCACCGTCTCAGAGAGAGATAACTATGGCTACACCTTC. It yields the protein CASSTVSERDNYGYTF. The full variable domain, with the rest looked up from reference TRBV7-9 and TRBJ1-2, is DTGVSQNPRHKITKRGQNVTFRCDPISEHNRLYWYRQTLGQGPEFLTYFQNEAQLEKSRLLSDRFSAERPKGSFSTLEIQRTEQGDSAMYLCASSTVSERDNYGYTFGSGTRLTVV.

The chain employs TRBV6-1 and TRBJ2-6, with 7 bases aligning to TRBD1. This CDR3 contains 16 residues. The J segment lost 0 bases and the V segment lost 6 bases, leaving 5 bases of the junction unmatched. Germline V gene sequence: CDR1 MNHNS, CDR2 SASEGT. The CDR3 DNA follows: TGTGCCAGCAGCTTTGGACAGGTCTCTGGGGCCAACGTCCTGACTTTC. This codes for CASSFGQVSGANVLTF.

The rearrangement uses TRBV20-1 and TRBJ2-3; TRBD2 matches 10 bases. The CDR3 is made up of 22 amino acids. Germline loops: CDR1 DFQATT, CDR2 SNEGSKA (reference sequence). Germline trimming cut 6 bases from V and 6 bases from J; bases unmatched to any gene: 33. Written as DNA, the CDR3 is TGCAGTGCCAAGACTGGCTTGTGGGGCTCTTTGAGCGGGAGGGTGCATGGGGATACGCAGTATTTT. This translates into CSAKTGLWGSLSGRVHGDTQYF.

The chain couples TRBV20-1 to TRBJ2-5; 10 nucleotides align to TRBD2. This CDR3 region has 15 residues. Germline CDR1 and CDR2: DFQATT and SNEGSKA (reference sequence). V dropped 6 bases and J dropped 2; count of bases not matched to a gene: 9. The CDR3 DNA is TGCAGTGCAAATGTAGCGGGGGGCGTTCAAGAGACCCAGTACTTC. Translating gives CSANVAGGVQETQYF.

This clonotype has only one observation. The chain employs TRBV7-8 and TRBJ2-7; either TRBD1 or TRBD2 may fit D (6 bases each). The germline V and J ends were trimmed by 5 bases and 10 bases, with 18 bases remaining between them. The CDR3 has 13 residues. In germline, CDR1 is SGHVS, CDR2 FQNEAQ. The CDR3 reads CASSLPPGALQYF. The CDR3 DNA follows: TGTGCCAGCAGCCTCCCACCGGGGGCGCTACAGTACTTC.

The rearrangement joins TRBV24-1 to TRBJ2-1; 7 positions agree with TRBD2. The CDR3 consists of 14 residues. Unmatched junction bases numbered 5, after V lost 3 bases and J lost 7 bases. CDR1 is KGHDR, CDR2 SFDVKD, per germline. CDR3 residues: CATSDDGRANEQFF. For the CDR3, the DNA is TGTGCCACCAGTGATGATGGGAGGGCGAATGAGCAGTTCTTC.

This clonotype was seen only once. The rearrangement uses TRBV10-2 and TRBJ2-2, with D unresolved. Germline lookup yields CDR1 WSHSY and CDR2 SAAADI. Trimming shortened V by 3 bases and J by 5 bases, and 4 bases separated the two germline ends. CDR3 size: 12 residues. The CDR3 sequence is CASSELTGELFF. The CDR3 region has the DNA TGCGCCAGCAGTGAACTGACCGGGGAGCTGTTTTTT.

The chain couples TRBV29-1 to TRBJ2-3, with D hard to call. V was clipped by 1 base and J by 2 bases, with 16 bases between them. CDR3 length: 16 residues. The germline V gene encodes CDR1 SQVTM and CDR2 ANQGSEA. CDR3 bases: TGCAGCGTTGAAGCCTTCTGGATTACCAACACAGATACGCAGTATTTT. This encodes CSVEAFWITNTDTQYF.

This chain joins TRBV7-9 and TRBJ2-6; D not certain. The CDR3 covers 16 residues. With 5 bases removed from V and 0 bases from J, the gap between germline ends came to 11 bases. The germline V gene encodes CDR1 SEHNR and CDR2 FQNEAQ (reference sequence). The CDR3 DNA reads TGTGCCAGCAGCCTCCGCGAACACTCTGGGGCCAACGTCCTGACTTTC. Translating gives CASSLREHSGANVLTF.

V and J are TRBV7-9 and TRBJ2-3, with unresolved D. The CDR3 spans 13 residues. Germline CDR1 reads SEHNR; CDR2 reads FQNEAQ (reference sequence). V lost 1 base and J lost 6, with 8 bases in between. The CDR3 DNA reads TGTGCCAGCAGCTTAGTGGACGGGGATACGCAGTATTTT. As protein: CASSLVDGDTQYF. The full variable domain, in which reference TRBV7-9 and TRBJ2-3 provide the parts outside the CDR3, is DTGVSQNPRHKITKRGQNVTFRCDPISEHNRLYWYRQTLGQGPEFLTYFQNEAQLEKSRLLSDRFSAERPKGSFSTLEIQRTEQGDSAMYLCASSLVDGDTQYFGPGTRLTVL.

This chain connects TRBV9 to TRBJ1-2; D uncertain. There are 11 residues in the CDR3. In germline, CDR1 is SGDLS, CDR2 YYNGEE. Trimming stripped 5 bases from V and 8 bases from J, with 10 bases between. As DNA, the CDR3 is TGTGCCAGCAGTGACGGCTGGGGCTACACCTTC. Residues: CASSDGWGYTF.